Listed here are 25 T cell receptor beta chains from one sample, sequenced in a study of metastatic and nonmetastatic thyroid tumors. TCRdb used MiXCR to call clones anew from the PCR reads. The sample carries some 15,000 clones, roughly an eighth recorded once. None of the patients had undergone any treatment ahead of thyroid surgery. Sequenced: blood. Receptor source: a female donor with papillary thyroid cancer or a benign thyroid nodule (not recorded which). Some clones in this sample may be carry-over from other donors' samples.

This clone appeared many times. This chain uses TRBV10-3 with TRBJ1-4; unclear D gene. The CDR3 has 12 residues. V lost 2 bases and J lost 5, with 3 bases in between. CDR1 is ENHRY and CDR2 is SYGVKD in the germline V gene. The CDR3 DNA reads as TGTGCCATCAGTGAGACAAATGAAAAACTGTTTTTT. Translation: CAISETNEKLFF.

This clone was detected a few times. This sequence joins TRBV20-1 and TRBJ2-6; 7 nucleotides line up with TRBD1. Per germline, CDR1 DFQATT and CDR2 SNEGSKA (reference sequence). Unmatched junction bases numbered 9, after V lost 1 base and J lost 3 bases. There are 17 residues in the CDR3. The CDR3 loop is CSARVQGVNDGANVLTF. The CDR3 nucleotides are TGCAGTGCTAGAGTCCAGGGGGTTAATGATGGGGCCAACGTCCTGACTTTC.

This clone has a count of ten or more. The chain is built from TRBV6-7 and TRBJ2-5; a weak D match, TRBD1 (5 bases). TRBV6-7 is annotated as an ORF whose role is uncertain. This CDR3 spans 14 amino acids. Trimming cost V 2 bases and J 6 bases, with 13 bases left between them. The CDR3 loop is CASSYGDKGKTQYF. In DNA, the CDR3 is TGTGCCAGCAGTTACGGCGACAAGGGGAAGACCCAGTACTTC.

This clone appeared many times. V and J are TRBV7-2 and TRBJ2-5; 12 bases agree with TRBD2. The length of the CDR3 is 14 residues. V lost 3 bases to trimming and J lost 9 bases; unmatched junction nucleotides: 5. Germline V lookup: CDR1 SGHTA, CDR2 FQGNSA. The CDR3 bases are TGTGCCAGCAGCTTCAGACTAGCGGGGGAGGCCCAGTACTTC. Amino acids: CASSFRLAGEAQYF.

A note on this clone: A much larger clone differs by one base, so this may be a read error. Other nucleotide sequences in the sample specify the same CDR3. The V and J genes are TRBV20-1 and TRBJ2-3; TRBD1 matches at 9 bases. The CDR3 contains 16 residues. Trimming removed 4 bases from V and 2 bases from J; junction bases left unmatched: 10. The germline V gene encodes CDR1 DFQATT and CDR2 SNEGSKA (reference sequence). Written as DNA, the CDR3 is TGCAGTGCTAACGCGCCGGGACAGGGTAACACAGATACGCAGTATTTT. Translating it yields CSANAPGQGNTDTQYF.

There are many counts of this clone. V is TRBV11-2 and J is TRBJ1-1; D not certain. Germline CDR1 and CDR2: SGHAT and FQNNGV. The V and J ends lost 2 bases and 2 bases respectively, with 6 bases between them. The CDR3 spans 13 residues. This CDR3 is CASSLKRNTEAFF. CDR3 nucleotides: TGTGCCAGCAGCTTAAAGCGCAACACTGAAGCTTTCTTT.

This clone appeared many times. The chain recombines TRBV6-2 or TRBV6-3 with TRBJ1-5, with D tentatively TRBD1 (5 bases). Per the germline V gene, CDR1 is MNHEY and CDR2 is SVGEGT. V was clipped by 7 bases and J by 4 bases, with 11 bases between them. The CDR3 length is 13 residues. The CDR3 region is CASMGQKNQPQHF. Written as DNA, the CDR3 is TGTGCCAGCATGGGGCAGAAAAATCAGCCCCAGCATTTT.

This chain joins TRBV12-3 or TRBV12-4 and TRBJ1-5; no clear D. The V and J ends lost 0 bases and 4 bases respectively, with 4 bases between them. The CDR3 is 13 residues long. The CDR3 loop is CASSLAGNQPQHF. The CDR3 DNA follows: TGTGCCAGCAGTTTAGCAGGGAATCAGCCCCAGCATTTT.

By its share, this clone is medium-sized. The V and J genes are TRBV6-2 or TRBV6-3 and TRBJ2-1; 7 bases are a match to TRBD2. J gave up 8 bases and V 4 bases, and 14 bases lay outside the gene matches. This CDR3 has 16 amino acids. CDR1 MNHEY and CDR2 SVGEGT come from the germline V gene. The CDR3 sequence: CASSSLAEDSFDEQFF. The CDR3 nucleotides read TGTGCCAGCAGTTCCCTAGCGGAAGATTCTTTCGATGAGCAGTTCTTC.

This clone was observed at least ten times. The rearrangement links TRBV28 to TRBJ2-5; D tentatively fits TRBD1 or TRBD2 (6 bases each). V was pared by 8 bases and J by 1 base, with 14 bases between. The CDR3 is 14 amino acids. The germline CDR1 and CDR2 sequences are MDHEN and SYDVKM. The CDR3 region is CASFRRGIQETQYF. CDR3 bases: TGTGCCAGCTTTCGGAGGGGGATCCAAGAGACCCAGTACTTC.

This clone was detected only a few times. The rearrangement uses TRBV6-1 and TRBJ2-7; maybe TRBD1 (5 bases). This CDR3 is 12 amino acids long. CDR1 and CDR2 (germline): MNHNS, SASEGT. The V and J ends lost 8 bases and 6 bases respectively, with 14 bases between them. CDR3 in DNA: TGTGCCAGCCAGGGTTATCTTGGCGAGCAGTACTTC. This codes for CASQGYLGEQYF.

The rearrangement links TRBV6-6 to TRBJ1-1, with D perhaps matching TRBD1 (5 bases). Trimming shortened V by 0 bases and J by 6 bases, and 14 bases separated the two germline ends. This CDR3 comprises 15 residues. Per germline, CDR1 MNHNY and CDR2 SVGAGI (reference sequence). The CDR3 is CASSYSSGGIAEAFF. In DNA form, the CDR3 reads TGTGCCAGCAGTTACTCGTCCGGGGGGATCGCTGAAGCTTTCTTT.

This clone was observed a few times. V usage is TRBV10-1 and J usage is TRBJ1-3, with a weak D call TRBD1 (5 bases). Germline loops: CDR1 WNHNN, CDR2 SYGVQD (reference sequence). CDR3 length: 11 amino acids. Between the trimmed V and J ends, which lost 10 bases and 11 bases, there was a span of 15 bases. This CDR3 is CATGTGDSIYF. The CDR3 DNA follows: TGCGCCACCGGGACGGGGGATTCCATATATTTT.

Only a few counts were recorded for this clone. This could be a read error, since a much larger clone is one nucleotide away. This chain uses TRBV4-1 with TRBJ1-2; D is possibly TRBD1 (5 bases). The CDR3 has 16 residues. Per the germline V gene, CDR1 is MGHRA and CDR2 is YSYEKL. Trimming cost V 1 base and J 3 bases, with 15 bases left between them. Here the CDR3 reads CASSQGTRGFHYGYTF. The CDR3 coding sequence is TGCGCCAGCAGCCAAGGGACACGGGGCTTTCACTATGGCTACACCTTC.

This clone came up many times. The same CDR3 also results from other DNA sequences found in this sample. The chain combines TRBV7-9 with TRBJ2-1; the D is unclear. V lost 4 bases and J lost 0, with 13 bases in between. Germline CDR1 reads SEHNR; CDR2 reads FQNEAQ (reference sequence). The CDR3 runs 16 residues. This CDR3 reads CASSSQRQDSYNEQFF. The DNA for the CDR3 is TGTGCCAGCAGCTCCCAAAGGCAGGACTCCTACAATGAGCAGTTCTTC.

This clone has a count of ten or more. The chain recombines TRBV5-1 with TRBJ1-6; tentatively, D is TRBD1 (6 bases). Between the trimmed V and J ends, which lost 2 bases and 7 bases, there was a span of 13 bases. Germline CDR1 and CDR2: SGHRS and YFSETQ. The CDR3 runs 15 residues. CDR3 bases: TGCGCCAGCAGCTTAACTGACAGGCAAAATTCACCCCTCCACTTT. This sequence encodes CASSLTDRQNSPLHF.

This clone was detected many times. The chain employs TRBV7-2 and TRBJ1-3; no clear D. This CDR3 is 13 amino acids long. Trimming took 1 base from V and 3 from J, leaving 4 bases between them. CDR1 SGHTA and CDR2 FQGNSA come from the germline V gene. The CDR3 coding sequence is TGTGCCAGCAGCTTAGAGTATGGAAACACCATATATTTT. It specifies CASSLEYGNTIYF.

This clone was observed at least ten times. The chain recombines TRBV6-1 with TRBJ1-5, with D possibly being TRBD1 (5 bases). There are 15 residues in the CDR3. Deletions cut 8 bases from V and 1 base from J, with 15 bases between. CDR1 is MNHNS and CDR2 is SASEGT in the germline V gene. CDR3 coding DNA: TGTGCCAGCTCGAGCGTGGGGGGGAGCAATCAGCCCCAGCATTTT. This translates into CASSSVGGSNQPQHF.

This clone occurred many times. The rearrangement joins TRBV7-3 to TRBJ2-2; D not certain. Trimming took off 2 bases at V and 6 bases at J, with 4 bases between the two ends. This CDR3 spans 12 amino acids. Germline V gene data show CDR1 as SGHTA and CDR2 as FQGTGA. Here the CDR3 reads CASSLWPGELFF. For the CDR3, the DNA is TGTGCCAGCAGCTTATGGCCCGGGGAGCTGTTTTTT.

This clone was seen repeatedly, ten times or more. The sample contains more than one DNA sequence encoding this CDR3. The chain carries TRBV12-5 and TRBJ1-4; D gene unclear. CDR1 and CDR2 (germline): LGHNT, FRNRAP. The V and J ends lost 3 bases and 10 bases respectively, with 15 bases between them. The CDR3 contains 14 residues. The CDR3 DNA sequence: TGTGCTAGTGGTTTTCACTACTCGTCGGGAAAACTGTTTTTT. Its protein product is CASGFHYSSGKLFF. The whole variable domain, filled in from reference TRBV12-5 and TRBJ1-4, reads DARVTQTPRHKVTEMGQEVTMRCQPILGHNTVFWYRQTMMQGLELLAYFRNRAPLDDSGMPKDRFSAEMPDATLATLKIQPSEPRDSAVYFCASGFHYSSGKLFFGSGTQLSVL.

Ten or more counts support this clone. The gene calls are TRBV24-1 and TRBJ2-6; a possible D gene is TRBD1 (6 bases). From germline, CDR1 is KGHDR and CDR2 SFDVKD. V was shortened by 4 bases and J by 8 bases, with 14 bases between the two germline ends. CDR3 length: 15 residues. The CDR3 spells CATSDPKTGTNVLTF. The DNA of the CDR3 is TGTGCCACCAGTGACCCAAAGACAGGAACCAACGTCCTGACTTTC.

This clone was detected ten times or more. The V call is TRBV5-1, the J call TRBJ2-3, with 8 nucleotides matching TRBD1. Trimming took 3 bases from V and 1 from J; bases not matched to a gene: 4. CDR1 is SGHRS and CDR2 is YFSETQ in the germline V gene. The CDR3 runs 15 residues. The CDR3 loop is CASSSRTGRTDTQYF. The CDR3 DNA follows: TGCGCCAGCAGCTCAAGGACAGGGCGCACAGATACGCAGTATTTT. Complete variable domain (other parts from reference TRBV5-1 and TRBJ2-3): KAGVTQTPRYLIKTRGQQVTLSCSPISGHRSVSWYQQTPGQGLQFLFEYFSETQRNKGNFPGRFSGRQFSNSRSEMNVSTLELGDSALYLCASSSRTGRTDTQYFGPGTRLTVL.

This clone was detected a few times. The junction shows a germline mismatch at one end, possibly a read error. The CDR3 region has the DNA TGTGCCAGCAGTTTACGAGCGGGGGGGCAGTCTGGGGTCAACGTCCTGACTTTC. Translated: CASSLRAGGQSGVNVLTF. V is TRBV27 and J is TRBJ2-6; 10 nucleotides agree with TRBD2. The CDR3 is 18 residues long. In germline, CDR1 is MNHEY, CDR2 SMNVEV (reference sequence). Full variable domain (missing parts from reference TRBV27 and TRBJ2-6): EAQVTQNPRYLITVTGKKLTVTCSQNMNHEYMSWYRQDPGLGLRQIYYSMNVEVTDKGDVPEGYKVSRKEKRNFPLILESPSPNQTSLYFCASSLRAGGQSGVNVLTFGAGSRLTVL.

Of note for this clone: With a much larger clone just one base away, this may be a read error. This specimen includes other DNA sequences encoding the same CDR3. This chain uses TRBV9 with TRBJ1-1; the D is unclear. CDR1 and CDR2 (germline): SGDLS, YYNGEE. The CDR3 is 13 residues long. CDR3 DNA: TGTGCCAGCAGCGTAGCTAGTAGAAGTGAAGCCTTCTTT. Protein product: CASSVASRSEAFF. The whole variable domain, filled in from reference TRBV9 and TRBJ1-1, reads DSGVTQTPKHLITATGQRVTLRCSPRSGDLSVYWYQQSLDQGLQFLIQYYNGEERAKGNILERFSAQQFPDLHSELNLSSLELGDSALYFCASSVASRSEAFFGQGTRLTVV.

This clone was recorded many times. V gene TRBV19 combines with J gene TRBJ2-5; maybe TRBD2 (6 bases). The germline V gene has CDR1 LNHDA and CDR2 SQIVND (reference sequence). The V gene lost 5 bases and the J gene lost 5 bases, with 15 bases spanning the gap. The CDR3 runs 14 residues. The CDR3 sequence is CASSVDYRKETQYF. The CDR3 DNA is TGTGCCAGTAGTGTGGACTACCGCAAGGAGACCCAGTACTTC.